This TCR beta chain emerged from a study of PD-1 blockade in classical Hodgkin lymphoma. Time point here: cycle 4 day 1 (C4D1), after 5 to 7 weeks of nivolumab. Relapse was seen in all patients after autologous stem cell transplantation, and brentuximab vedotin exposure was variable. The method was immunoSEQ multiplex PCR; TCRdb's version includes in-frame clones alone and lacks a portion of them. The sample records some 33,000 clones, around 85% being singletons. Germline CDR1 reads MDHEN; CDR2 reads SYDVKM. Trimming removed 6 bases at V and 4 bases at J, with 7 bases between. This CDR3 has 13 residues.

The source is a human donor with classical Hodgkin lymphoma. The source was peripheral blood mononuclear cells (PBMCs), collected before the fourth cycle of nivolumab. The chain links TRBV28 to TRBJ2-6; D is ambiguous. The CDR3 loop reads CASRESGANVLTF. CDR3 bases: TGTGCCAGCAGAGAGTCGGGGGCCAACGTCCTGACTTTC.